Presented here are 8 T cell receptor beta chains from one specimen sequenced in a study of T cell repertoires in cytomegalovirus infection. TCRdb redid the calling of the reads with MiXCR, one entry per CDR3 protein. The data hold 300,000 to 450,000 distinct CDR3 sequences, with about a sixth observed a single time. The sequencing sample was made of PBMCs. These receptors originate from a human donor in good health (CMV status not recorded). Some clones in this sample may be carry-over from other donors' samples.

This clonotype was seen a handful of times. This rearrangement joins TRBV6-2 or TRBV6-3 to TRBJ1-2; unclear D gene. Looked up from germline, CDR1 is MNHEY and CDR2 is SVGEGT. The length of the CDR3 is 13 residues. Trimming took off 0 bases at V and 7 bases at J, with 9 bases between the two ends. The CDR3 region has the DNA TGTGCCAGCAGTTACTCTTCTAGTGGTGGCTACACCTTC. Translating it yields CASSYSSSGGYTF.

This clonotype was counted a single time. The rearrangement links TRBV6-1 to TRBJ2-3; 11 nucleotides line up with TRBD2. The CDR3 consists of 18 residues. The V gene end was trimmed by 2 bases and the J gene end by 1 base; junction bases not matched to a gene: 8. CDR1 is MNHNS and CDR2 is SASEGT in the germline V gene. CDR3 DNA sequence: TGTGCCAGCAGTGAAAGAACTAGCGGGAGTCGGGGCACAGATACGCAGTATTTT. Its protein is CASSERTSGSRGTDTQYF.

The CDR3 reads CASSLMVGQETQYF. The CDR3 DNA is TGTGCCAGCAGCCTAATGGTGGGGCAAGAGACCCAGTACTTC. The chain is built from TRBV12-3 or TRBV12-4 and TRBJ2-5; no clear D. V was cut by 6 bases and J by 2 bases, with 13 bases left in between. The CDR3 totals 14 residues.

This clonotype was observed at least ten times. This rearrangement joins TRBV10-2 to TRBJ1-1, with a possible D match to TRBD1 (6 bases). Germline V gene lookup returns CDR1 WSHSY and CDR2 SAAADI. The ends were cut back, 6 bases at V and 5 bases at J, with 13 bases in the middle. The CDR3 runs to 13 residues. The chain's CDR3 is CASRRGGGTEAFF. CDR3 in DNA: TGCGCCAGCAGGAGGGGGGGTGGAACTGAAGCTTTCTTT.

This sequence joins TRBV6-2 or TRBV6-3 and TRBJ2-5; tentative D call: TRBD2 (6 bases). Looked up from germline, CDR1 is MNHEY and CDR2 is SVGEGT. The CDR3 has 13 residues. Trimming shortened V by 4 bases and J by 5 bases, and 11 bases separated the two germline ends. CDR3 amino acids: CASSFQGGETQYF. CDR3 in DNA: TGTGCCAGCAGTTTCCAAGGAGGGGAGACCCAGTACTTC.

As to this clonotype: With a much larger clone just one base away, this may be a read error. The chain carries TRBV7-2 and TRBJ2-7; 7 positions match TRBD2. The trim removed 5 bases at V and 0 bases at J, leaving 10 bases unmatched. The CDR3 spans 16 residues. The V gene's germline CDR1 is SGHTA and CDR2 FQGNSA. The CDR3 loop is CTSSPLGGGPSYEQYF. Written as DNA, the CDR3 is TGTACCAGCAGCCCACTGGGGGGAGGGCCCTCCTACGAGCAGTACTTC.

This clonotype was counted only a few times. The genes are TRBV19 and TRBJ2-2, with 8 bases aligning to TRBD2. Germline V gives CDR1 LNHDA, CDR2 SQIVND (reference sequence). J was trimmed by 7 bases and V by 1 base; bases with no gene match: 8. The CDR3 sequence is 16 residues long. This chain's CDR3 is CASSIVNGRAIGELFF. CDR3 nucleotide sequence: TGTGCCAGTAGTATAGTGAACGGGAGGGCCATCGGGGAGCTGTTTTTT.

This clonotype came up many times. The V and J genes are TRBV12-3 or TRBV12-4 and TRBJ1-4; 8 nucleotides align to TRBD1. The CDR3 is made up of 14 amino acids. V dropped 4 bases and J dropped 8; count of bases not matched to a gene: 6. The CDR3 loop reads CASSSQGAQEKLFF. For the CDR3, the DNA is TGTGCCAGCAGTTCTCAGGGGGCGCAGGAAAAACTGTTTTTT.